This TCR beta chain was retrieved from a study of PD-L1 blockade in urothelial cancer. Turning to the study itself: Before enrollment, 0 to 3 chemotherapy regimens had been given to patients. Analysis of the blood was performed 3 weeks (second dose) and 6 weeks after treatment start.

The method was immunoSEQ multiplex PCR; TCRdb's version includes in-frame clones alone and lacks a portion of them. The profile shows approximately 88,000 clones, roughly 84% of them singletons. Trimming shortened V by 2 bases and J by 7 bases, and 15 bases separated the two germline ends. The germline CDR1 and CDR2 sequences are SGHTA and FQGTGA. The CDR3 loop spans 15 amino acids. Broader study findings: Below-median pretreatment blood TCR clonality was associated with improved progression-free and overall survival.

On this clone itself: Its antigen remains unknown.

The time point is: pretreatment peripheral blood. Patients' cancers were locally advanced or metastatic urothelial carcinomas. The source of this sequence is a man aged 60 to 69 with urothelial cancer. The chain carries TRBV7-3 and TRBJ2-1; D is perhaps TRBD2 (6 bases). The specimen was PBMCs, collected around atezolizumab (anti-PD-L1) treatment. CDR3 sequence: CASSLGGARWNEQFF. DNA of the CDR3: TGTGCCAGCAGCTTAGGAGGGGCCAGATGGAATGAGCAGTTCTTC.